These 26 T cell receptor beta chains came from one sample sequenced in a study of cytomegalovirus exposure and HLA in healthy donors. Sequenced by immunoSEQ multiplex PCR; TCRdb stores in-frame clones only, minus some. Here the sample spans 250,000 to 400,000 clones, roughly 90% being singletons. The specimen sequenced was PBMCs. Source of these receptors: a man aged 25-45 years in good health and CMV-seronegative.

The chain joins TRBV2 to TRBJ1-3; 8 nucleotides match TRBD1. V lost 4 bases to trimming and J lost 4 bases; unmatched junction nucleotides: 3. The CDR3 covers 14 residues. Germline CDR1 and CDR2: SNHLY and FYNNEI. DNA of the CDR3: TGTGCCAGCAGTGGGACAGGGACCGGAAACACCATATATTTT. Amino acid sequence: CASSGTGTGNTIYF. Combining the CDR3 with reference TRBV2 and TRBJ1-3 gives the whole variable domain EPEVTQTPSHQVTQMGQEVILRCVPISNHLYFYWYRQILGQKVEFLVSFYNNEISEKSEIFDDQFSVERPDGSNFTLKIRSTKLEDSAMYFCASSGTGTGNTIYFGEGSWLTVV.

The genes are TRBV7-9 and TRBJ1-1; D is unclear. Germline CDR1 and CDR2: SEHNR and FQNEAQ (reference sequence). With 5 bases removed from V and 10 bases from J, the gap between germline ends came to 14 bases. There are 12 residues in the CDR3. The CDR3 DNA sequence: TGTGCCAGCAGCCTGCGGAGGCTTGGAGCTTTCTTT. Translated, it gives CASSLRRLGAFF. The full variable domain, rest sourced from reference TRBV7-9 and TRBJ1-1, is DTGVSQNPRHKITKRGQNVTFRCDPISEHNRLYWYRQTLGQGPEFLTYFQNEAQLEKSRLLSDRFSAERPKGSFSTLEIQRTEQGDSAMYLCASSLRRLGAFFGQGTRLTVV.

The chain carries TRBV2 and TRBJ1-1; D perhaps matches TRBD1 (5 bases). The CDR3 consists of 14 residues. Germline CDR1 reads SNHLY; CDR2 reads FYNNEI. V gave up 3 bases and J gave up 0 bases, with 8 bases separating them. Here the CDR3 DNA reads TGTGCCAGCAGTGAGGGGGGAGTGAACACTGAAGCTTTCTTT. Amino acid sequence: CASSEGGVNTEAFF.

The rearrangement joins TRBV19 to TRBJ1-1; D possibly corresponds to TRBD1 (5 bases). This CDR3 region has 15 residues. Germline loops: CDR1 LNHDA, CDR2 SQIVND (reference sequence). V lost 0 bases and J 3 bases, leaving 11 bases between the germline ends. Here the CDR3 reads CASSIEPGGYTEAFF. In nucleotides, the CDR3 is TGTGCCAGTAGTATAGAACCGGGGGGATACACTGAAGCTTTCTTT.

CDR3 loop: CACTRVDSSEAFF. The CDR3 DNA reads TGTGCCTGCACCCGAGTGGATAGCTCTGAAGCTTTCTTT. The chain uses TRBV30 and TRBJ1-1, with no clear D. There are 13 residues in the CDR3. Germline CDR1 and CDR2: GTSNPN and SVGIG (reference sequence). The V end was cut by 6 bases, the J end by 6 bases, with 17 bases between. Drawing the rest from reference TRBV30 and TRBJ1-1, the complete variable domain is SQTIHQWPATLVQPVGSPLSLECTVEGTSNPNLYWYRQAAGRGLQLLFYSVGIGQISSEVPQNLSASRPQDRQFILSSKKLLLSDSGFYLCACTRVDSSEAFFGQGTRLTVV.

The V and J genes are TRBV7-9 and TRBJ2-3; 9 bases are a match to TRBD2. Germline trimming cut 8 bases from V and 0 bases from J; bases unmatched to any gene: 3. The CDR3 totals 14 residues. CDR1 SEHNR and CDR2 FQNEAQ come from the germline V gene (reference sequence). CDR3 in amino acids: CASGGGDSTDTQYF. In nucleotides, the CDR3 is TGTGCCAGCGGCGGGGGGGATAGCACAGATACGCAGTATTTT.

This clone is a singleton in its sample. Germline and junction disagree at one end, which may indicate a read error. The chain combines TRBV7-2 with TRBJ2-7; 8 bases map to TRBD1. Germline V gives CDR1 SGHTA, CDR2 FQGNSA. This CDR3 region has 13 residues. CDR3 in DNA: TGTGCCAGCAGCTCAGACAGGGGTATGCCAAAGTCCTTC. It yields the protein CASSSDRGMPKSF.

The rearrangement links TRBV7-2 to TRBJ2-5; 8 bases line up with TRBD2. The V gene's germline CDR1 is SGHTA and CDR2 FQGNSA. The CDR3 has 18 residues. V dropped 4 bases and J dropped 2; count of bases not matched to a gene: 15. The CDR3 protein is CASSSRGAGALIQETQYF. The CDR3 DNA reads TGTGCCAGCAGCTCCCGTGGAGCGGGGGCACTGATTCAAGAGACCCAGTACTTC.

CDR3 sequence reads: CASSLTGVSSNQPQHF. CDR3 nucleotide sequence: TGTGCCAGCAGCTTAACGGGGGTTTCGAGCAATCAGCCCCAGCATTTT. V gene TRBV13 combines with J gene TRBJ1-5, with a possible D match to TRBD1 (5 bases). The V and J ends lost 2 bases and 1 base respectively, with 12 bases between them. The CDR3 loop spans 16 amino acids. Germline CDR1 is PRHDT and CDR2 is FYEKMQ (reference sequence).

The chain combines TRBV28 with TRBJ1-6; D might be TRBD1 (5 bases). The CDR3 length is 16 residues. The V end was cut by 2 bases, the J end by 1 base, with 9 bases between. In germline, CDR1 is MDHEN, CDR2 SYDVKM. CDR3 nucleotides: TGTGCCAGCAGTTTAAGCGGGGGGTCCTATAATTCACCCCTCCACTTT. This sequence encodes CASSLSGGSYNSPLHF.

Remarks on this clone: The identical CDR3 is also encoded by other nucleotide sequences in the sample. The V call is TRBV6-5, the J call TRBJ1-1, with D unclear. In germline, CDR1 is MNHEY, CDR2 SVGAGI. This CDR3 is 11 amino acids long. Trimming shortened V by 5 bases and J by 3 bases, and 4 bases separated the two germline ends. The CDR3 bases are TGTGCCAGCAGTCGGGACACTGAAGCTTTCTTT. It yields the protein CASSRDTEAFF.

The chain links TRBV11-3 to TRBJ2-1, with D possibly matching TRBD2 (5 bases). The CDR3 spans 14 residues. Germline CDR1 and CDR2: SGHNT and YENEEA. V was trimmed by 2 bases and J by 8 bases, leaving 13 bases between them. The CDR3 reads CASSLRNSDDEQFF. CDR3 sequence (DNA): TGTGCCAGCAGCTTACGTAATAGCGACGATGAGCAGTTCTTC.

The chain has TRBV27 and TRBJ2-2, with a possible D match to TRBD2 (6 bases). Germline CDR1 and CDR2: MNHEY and SMNVEV (reference sequence). The V end lost 6 bases, the J end lost 7 bases, and 15 bases lay between the germline ends. This CDR3 contains 14 residues. Written as DNA, the CDR3 is TGTGCCAGCAGCTCGGGACTCGCGGGCGGGGAGCTGTTTTTT. Protein: CASSSGLAGGELFF.

On this clone itself: A read error is possible here, since a much larger clone lies one base away. This chain uses TRBV7-9 with TRBJ2-3; D call uncertain. CDR1 and CDR2 from the germline V gene are SEHNR and FQNEAQ (reference sequence). The ends were cut back, 4 bases at V and 1 base at J, with 3 bases in the middle. The CDR3 runs to 12 residues. CDR3 loop: CASSWRTDTQYF. In nucleotides, the CDR3 is TGTGCCAGCAGCTGGCGCACAGATACGCAGTATTTT.

The V call is TRBV6-1, the J call TRBJ2-3, with 7 bases fitting TRBD1. The CDR3 is 15 residues long. The V gene end was trimmed by 7 bases and the J gene end by 5 bases; junction bases not matched to a gene: 12. CDR1 and CDR2 (germline): MNHNS, SASEGT. For the CDR3, the DNA is TGTGCCAGCACCTCCCGAGAACAGGGGAAAGATACGCAGTATTTT. This codes for CASTSREQGKDTQYF.

The V call is TRBV4-3, the J call TRBJ2-1; D not resolved. Germline CDR1 LGHNA, CDR2 YSLEER. Trimming left V 3 bases short and J 0 bases short, with 6 bases between. CDR3 size: 14 residues. The CDR3 sequence is CASSHASSYNEQFF. In nucleotides, the CDR3 is TGCGCCAGCAGCCACGCTAGCTCCTACAATGAGCAGTTCTTC.

The V gene is TRBV29-1, the J gene TRBJ2-1; D may be TRBD2 (5 bases). V lost 1 base to trimming and J lost 0 bases, with 13 bases between them. The germline CDR1 and CDR2 sequences are SQVTM and ANQGSEA. This CDR3 is built from 16 residues. Written as DNA, the CDR3 is TGCAGCGTTGAAGGCAGCGGTCAAACCTCCTACAATGAGCAGTTCTTC. Encoded protein: CSVEGSGQTSYNEQFF.

This sequence joins TRBV30 and TRBJ1-3; possible D gene TRBD1, 5 bases. Trimming cost V 7 bases and J 0 bases, with 13 bases left between them. The length of the CDR3 is 14 residues. Germline CDR1 reads GTSNPN; CDR2 reads SVGIG (reference sequence). The CDR3 is CAFLDRDSGNTIYF. In DNA, the CDR3 is TGTGCCTTCCTCGACAGAGACTCTGGAAACACCATATATTTT. Variable domain in full (rest from reference TRBV30 and TRBJ1-3): SQTIHQWPATLVQPVGSPLSLECTVEGTSNPNLYWYRQAAGRGLQLLFYSVGIGQISSEVPQNLSASRPQDRQFILSSKKLLLSDSGFYLCAFLDRDSGNTIYFGEGSWLTVV.

V usage is TRBV5-1 and J usage is TRBJ2-1; 9 bases fit TRBD1. V dropped 2 bases and J dropped 16; count of bases not matched to a gene: 10. In germline, CDR1 is SGHRS, CDR2 YFSETQ. This CDR3 region has 13 residues. CDR3 nucleotides: TGCGCCAGCAGCTTCTGGACAGGGGACGGTCTCTTCTTC. It encodes CASSFWTGDGLFF.

The V gene is TRBV5-4, the J gene TRBJ1-2, with a weak D call TRBD1 (5 bases). V lost 3 bases and J lost 3, with 9 bases in between. The CDR3 sequence is 13 residues long. Germline V CDR1 and CDR2: SGHNT, YYREEE (reference sequence). The CDR3 region has the DNA TGTGCCAGCAGCTCCGGGACTTACTATGGCTACACCTTC. Translating gives CASSSGTYYGYTF. The full variable domain, rest sourced from reference TRBV5-4 and TRBJ1-2, is ETGVTQSPTHLIKTRGQQVTLRCSSQSGHNTVSWYQQALGQGPQFIFQYYREEENGRGNFPPRFSGLQFPNYSSELNVNALELDDSALYLCASSSGTYYGYTFGSGTRLTVV.

Note on this clone: Other DNA sequences in the sample encode the same CDR3. This chain joins TRBV27 and TRBJ1-2; D unresolved. Germline CDR1 reads MNHEY; CDR2 reads SMNVEV (reference sequence). V lost 6 bases, J lost 4 bases, and 9 bases lay in between. This CDR3 has 12 amino acids. CDR3 loop: CASRDRGYGYTF. CDR3 DNA sequence: TGTGCCAGCAGGGATCGGGGCTATGGCTACACCTTC.

This rearrangement joins TRBV6-1 to TRBJ1-3; D remains ambiguous. CDR1 MNHNS and CDR2 SASEGT come from the germline V gene. V was pared by 4 bases and J by 0 bases, with 13 bases between. CDR3 length: 16 residues. CDR3 bases: TGTGCCAGCAGTGGTCAGAGGATAGACTCTGGAAACACCATATATTTT. This codes for CASSGQRIDSGNTIYF.

This chain uses TRBV2 with TRBJ1-4; no clear D gene. The CDR3 length is 14 residues. V was shortened by 7 bases and J by 3 bases, with 12 bases between the two germline ends. CDR1 is SNHLY, CDR2 FYNNEI, per germline. The CDR3 coding sequence is TGTGCCAGCAATATGTATAGCTCTAATGAAAAACTGTTTTTT. It is translated as CASNMYSSNEKLFF.

The rearrangement uses TRBV29-1 and TRBJ2-7; D uncertain. This CDR3 has 13 residues. Deletions cut 3 bases from V and 6 bases from J, with 15 bases between. In germline, CDR1 is SQVTM, CDR2 ANQGSEA. CDR3 protein: CSVDLVSAGEQYF. As DNA, the CDR3 is TGCAGCGTTGATCTCGTTTCCGCAGGCGAGCAGTACTTC.

This rearrangement joins TRBV4-2 to TRBJ1-1; D perhaps matches TRBD1 (5 bases). Trimming took 3 bases from V and 8 from J, leaving 25 bases between them. Germline V gene data show CDR1 as LGHNA and CDR2 as YNFKEQ. The CDR3 loop spans 17 amino acids. This chain's CDR3 is CASSHFGGGYSDPEAFF. The CDR3 DNA follows: TGTGCCAGCAGCCATTTCGGGGGGGGGTACAGTGACCCCGAAGCTTTCTTT.

The chain combines TRBV5-6 with TRBJ2-5; D gene ambiguous. This CDR3 spans 15 amino acids. Germline-derived CDR1 and CDR2 are SGHDT and YYEEEE. Trimming left V 1 base short and J 7 bases short, with 17 bases between. This chain's CDR3 is CASSLTVAPLGTQYF. DNA for the CDR3: TGTGCCAGCAGCTTGACGGTCGCACCTCTAGGGACCCAGTACTTC.